The next 23 T cell receptor beta chains were all read from a single sample in a study of identical twins. One entry per CDR3 protein results from TCRdb running MiXCR on the 5' RACE reads. The sample includes fewer than 800,000 distinct CDR3 sequences, 7% to 7.5% of them seen just once. These data also formed part of another study, on yellow fever vaccine responses in identical twins.

Sequenced sample: PBMCs. Receptors originate from a woman between 18 and 30 years old in good health.

V is TRBV20-1 and J is TRBJ2-3, with D tentatively TRBD1 (5 bases). Germline-derived CDR1 and CDR2 are DFQATT and SNEGSKA (reference sequence). The CDR3 runs to 16 residues. Trimming took 4 bases from V and 1 from J, leaving 18 bases between them. This chain's CDR3 is CSATSPREGGTDTQYF. In DNA form, the CDR3 reads TGCAGTGCTACTTCTCCCAGGGAAGGGGGCACAGATACGCAGTATTTT.

The chain employs TRBV19 and TRBJ1-1; D is uncertain. V was clipped by 3 bases and J by 0 bases, with 5 bases between them. The CDR3 is made up of 13 amino acids. Looked up from germline, CDR1 is LNHDA and CDR2 is SQIVND (reference sequence). DNA for the CDR3: TGTGCCAGTAGTATGGGGATGAACACTGAAGCTTTCTTT. This encodes CASSMGMNTEAFF.

The rearrangement links TRBV7-2 to TRBJ2-1; 11 bases line up with TRBD2. Germline lookup yields CDR1 SGHTA and CDR2 FQGNSA. V was pared by 5 bases and J by 10 bases, with 10 bases of the junction left unmatched. The CDR3 sequence is 15 residues long. This chain's CDR3 is CASSLGVAGGREQFF. In DNA, the CDR3 is TGTGCCAGCAGCCTCGGGGTAGCGGGGGGGCGGGAGCAGTTCTTC.

This chain links TRBV5-1 with TRBJ2-1; 10 positions match TRBD2. The CDR3 covers 18 residues. Germline V gene sequence: CDR1 SGHRS, CDR2 YFSETQ. V shed 4 bases and J 0 bases; nucleotides not matched to a gene: 10. CDR3 sequence reads: CASSPRTSGPASYNEQFF. The CDR3 coding sequence is TGCGCCAGCAGCCCGAGGACTAGCGGCCCTGCCTCCTACAATGAGCAGTTCTTC.

This clonotype was recorded many times. V gene TRBV5-6 combines with J gene TRBJ2-3, with TRBD1 matching over 8 bases. The CDR3 spans 16 residues. With 0 bases clipped from V and 0 bases from J, the junction kept 3 bases outside the gene matches. Per the germline V gene, CDR1 is SGHDT and CDR2 is YYEEEE. CDR3 protein: CASSLVRDRSTDTQYF. Here the CDR3 DNA reads TGTGCCAGCAGCTTGGTACGGGACAGGAGCACAGATACGCAGTATTTT.

This clonotype was found a few times. This chain uses TRBV2 with TRBJ2-5; tentatively, D is TRBD2 (7 bases). V was cut by 1 base and J by 7 bases, with 19 bases left in between. Germline V gene sequence: CDR1 SNHLY, CDR2 FYNNEI. The CDR3 runs to 16 residues. In DNA, the CDR3 is TGTGCCAGCAGTGAAGAGCTGACGGGGGGCGTTGGGACCCAGTACTTC. This translates into CASSEELTGGVGTQYF.

There are many counts of this clonotype. The chain carries TRBV9 and TRBJ1-1; D not certain. V lost 4 bases, J lost 5 bases, and 9 bases lay in between. The germline CDR1 and CDR2 sequences are SGDLS and YYNGEE. The CDR3 extends over 12 amino acids. This CDR3 reads CASSTLGTEAFF. The CDR3, as DNA: TGTGCCAGCAGCACCCTGGGGACTGAAGCTTTCTTT.

There are a few counts of this clonotype. The V and J genes are TRBV7-2 and TRBJ2-1, with D possibly being TRBD1 or TRBD2 (5 bases each). Between the trimmed V and J ends, which lost 1 base and 9 bases, there was a span of 13 bases. This CDR3 region has 14 residues. Germline assignment: CDR1 SGHTA and CDR2 FQGNSA. CDR3 residues: CASSLGGASGEQFF. As DNA, the CDR3 is TGTGCCAGCAGCTTAGGAGGGGCGTCGGGTGAGCAGTTCTTC. Variable domain in full (rest from reference TRBV7-2 and TRBJ2-1): GAGVSQSPSNKVTEKGKDVELRCDPISGHTALYWYRQSLGQGLEFLIYFQGNSAPDKSGLPSDRFSAERTGGSVSTLTIQRTQQEDSAVYLCASSLGGASGEQFFGPGTRLTVL.

In this sample, this clonotype turned up a few times. This chain joins TRBV5-1 and TRBJ2-7; TRBD1 agrees at 9 bases. V trimming: 3 bases; J trimming: 0 bases; junction bases outside the gene matches: 19. This CDR3 is built from 20 residues. The germline V gene has CDR1 SGHRS and CDR2 YFSETQ. The DNA of the CDR3 is TGCGCCAGCAGCTCTTCACGGGGGGACAGGGACCCACCGAGCTCCTACGAGCAGTACGTC. Translating gives CASSSSRGDRDPPSSYEQYV.

This clonotype was observed many times. The chain employs TRBV12-3 or TRBV12-4 and TRBJ1-1, with D possibly being TRBD1 (6 bases). Trimming took 1 base from V and 4 from J, leaving 10 bases between them. CDR3 length: 14 amino acids. CDR3 sequence reads: CASSLGGPVTEAFF. CDR3 coding DNA: TGTGCCAGCAGTTTAGGGGGGCCCGTCACTGAAGCTTTCTTT.

This clonotype was seen repeatedly, ten times or more. The chain couples TRBV12-3 or TRBV12-4 to TRBJ1-5, with TRBD1 matching over 8 bases. The CDR3 runs 14 residues. With V trimmed by 7 bases and J by 5 bases, 7 bases remained unmatched. The CDR3 loop reads CASNDRGEDQPQHF. For the CDR3, the DNA is TGTGCCAGCAACGACAGGGGAGAGGATCAGCCCCAGCATTTT.

This clonotype was picked up many times. The rearrangement uses TRBV12-3 or TRBV12-4 and TRBJ2-5, with 7 positions matching TRBD1. CDR3 size: 14 residues. V gave up 6 bases and J gave up 1 base; unmatched junction bases: 5. The CDR3 sequence: CASRPTGAQETQYF. The CDR3 nucleotides are TGTGCCAGCAGACCCACAGGGGCCCAAGAGACCCAGTACTTC.

The chain joins TRBV7-3 to TRBJ1-1; maybe TRBD1 (6 bases). V lost 6 bases to trimming and J lost 7 bases, with 18 bases between them. The germline CDR1 and CDR2 sequences are SGHTA and FQGTGA. CDR3 size: 14 residues. This chain's CDR3 is CASSHSGRGGEAFF. In DNA form, the CDR3 reads TGTGCCAGCAGTCACTCCGGGAGAGGGGGTGAAGCTTTCTTT. Filled out from reference TRBV7-3 and TRBJ1-1, the complete variable domain reads GAGVSQTPSNKVTEKGKYVELRCDPISGHTALYWYRQSLGQGPEFLIYFQGTGAADDSGLPNDRFFAVRPEGSVSTLKIQRTERGDSAVYLCASSHSGRGGEAFFGQGTRLTVV.

This clonotype occurred many times. The chain joins TRBV28 to TRBJ2-1, with TRBD2 identical over 8 bases. This CDR3 spans 15 amino acids. V gave up 6 bases and J gave up 6 bases; unmatched junction bases: 10. Looked up from germline, CDR1 is MDHEN and CDR2 is SYDVKM. CDR3 region: CASRMGTRSGNEQFF. Here the CDR3 DNA reads TGTGCCAGCAGAATGGGGACTAGGAGTGGCAATGAGCAGTTCTTC.

At least ten counts were recorded for this clonotype. J is TRBJ2-2 and V is TRBV29-1, with 7 bases fitting TRBD1. With V trimmed by 4 bases and J by 7 bases, 0 bases remained unmatched. The germline V gene has CDR1 SQVTM and CDR2 ANQGSEA. The CDR3 is 11 residues long. CDR3 nucleotides: TGCAGCGTTGCAGGGGGCGGGGAGCTGTTTTTT. It translates to CSVAGGGELFF.

V gene TRBV10-3 combines with J gene TRBJ1-1; 10 bases fit TRBD1. The V gene end was trimmed by 0 bases and the J gene end by 4 bases; junction bases not matched to a gene: 2. Germline V lookup: CDR1 ENHRY, CDR2 SYGVKD. This CDR3 contains 15 residues. The CDR3 region has the DNA TGTGCCATCAGTGAGTCCCGGACAGGGGGCACTGAAGCTTTCTTT. This gives the protein CAISESRTGGTEAFF.

The V gene is TRBV15, the J gene TRBJ2-2, with D perhaps TRBD1 (5 bases). V was cut by 0 bases and J by 4 bases, with 6 bases left in between. This CDR3 region has 14 residues. CDR1 is LNHNV, CDR2 YYDKDF, per germline (reference sequence). The DNA for the CDR3 is TGTGCCACCAGCAGAGATAGGGGCACCGGGGAGCTGTTTTTT. Protein sequence: CATSRDRGTGELFF.

Note on this clonotype: The junction and the germline gene differ at one end; a read error may be behind it. The chain couples TRBV19 to TRBJ2-2; D is undetermined. CDR1 LNHDA and CDR2 SQIVND come from the germline V gene (reference sequence). CDR3 length equals 14 residues. This CDR3 is CASRIGQNTGELFF. In DNA, the CDR3 is TGTGCCAGTAGGATAGGGCAGAACACCGGGGAGCTGTTTTTT.

Only a few counts were recorded for this clonotype. The chain carries TRBV12-3 or TRBV12-4 and TRBJ2-5; 10 bases map to TRBD2. The trim removed 7 bases at V and 0 bases at J, leaving 20 bases unmatched. The CDR3 totals 20 residues. The CDR3 sequence: CASTNVGGVGLAVDQETQYF. In nucleotides, the CDR3 is TGTGCCAGCACCAACGTAGGTGGGGTAGGACTAGCGGTAGACCAAGAGACCCAGTACTTC.

This clonotype was observed a few times. The J gene is TRBJ1-1, the V gene TRBV27, with unresolved D. Germline CDR1 MNHEY, CDR2 SMNVEV (reference sequence). This CDR3 is built from 15 residues. The germline V and J ends were trimmed by 0 bases and 0 bases, with 8 bases remaining between them. The CDR3 loop is CASSLSFLMNTEAFF. The CDR3 coding sequence is TGTGCCAGCAGTTTATCGTTCCTAATGAACACTGAAGCTTTCTTT.

This clonotype was observed at least ten times. The J gene is TRBJ2-3, the V gene TRBV13, with D possibly called TRBD1 or TRBD2 (5 bases each). Trimming cost V 4 bases and J 4 bases, with 15 bases left between them. Looked up from germline, CDR1 is PRHDT and CDR2 is FYEKMQ (reference sequence). This CDR3 comprises 15 residues. CDR3 DNA: TGTGCCAGCAGCTACGGGACGGCCGGTGCAGATACGCAGTATTTT. It is translated as CASSYGTAGADTQYF.

This clonotype was counted at least ten times. This chain connects TRBV29-1 to TRBJ2-1; 13 bases are shared with TRBD2. The CDR3 runs 18 residues. V shed 4 bases and J 0 bases; nucleotides not matched to a gene: 9. Per the germline V gene, CDR1 is SQVTM and CDR2 is ANQGSEA. CDR3 bases: TGCAGCGTTGCCCGACTAGCGGGAGGCCCTAGCTCCTACAATGAGCAGTTCTTC. This encodes CSVARLAGGPSSYNEQFF.

This clonotype was counted a few times. J is TRBJ2-1 and V is TRBV7-3; D perhaps matches TRBD2 (5 bases). The germline gives CDR1 SGHTA, CDR2 FQGTGA. This CDR3 region has 15 residues. V was pared by 5 bases and J by 4 bases, with 15 bases between. For the CDR3, the DNA is TGTGCCAGCAGCCCGGACGGGGAGTTATACAATGAGCAGTTCTTC. Translating it yields CASSPDGELYNEQFF.